The next 27 T cell receptor beta chains were all read from a single sample in a study of cytomegalovirus exposure and HLA in healthy donors. PCR was performed using 60 Vbeta and 13 Jbeta primers. The assay was immunoSEQ multiplex PCR, and TCRdb's table has in-frame clones only and misses some. This sample has roughly 250,000 clones, with about four fifths found just once. The sequencing input was PBMCs. The receptors shown here come from a girl aged 2 to 9 in good health and CMV-seronegative.

This chain's CDR3 is CASSYSRDQPQHF. The DNA for the CDR3 is TGTGCCAGCAGTTACTCCCGAGATCAGCCCCAGCATTTT. The gene calls are TRBV6-6 and TRBJ1-5; D is uncertain. CDR3 size: 13 residues. Germline loops: CDR1 MNHNY, CDR2 SVGAGI (reference sequence). The V gene lost 0 bases and the J gene lost 5 bases, with 5 bases spanning the gap.

V gene TRBV18 combines with J gene TRBJ1-2; D remains ambiguous. The V gene lost 0 bases and the J gene lost 0 bases, with 8 bases spanning the gap. From germline, CDR1 is KGHSH and CDR2 LQKENI. This CDR3 spans 15 amino acids. CDR3 bases: TGTGCCAGCTCACCACCGGTCAGGCCTAACTATGGCTACACCTTC. Protein sequence: CASSPPVRPNYGYTF.

V gene TRBV5-1 combines with J gene TRBJ1-1; 9 bases agree with TRBD1. CDR3 length: 16 residues. Trimming took 4 bases from V and 0 from J; bases not matched to a gene: 7. Germline CDR1 and CDR2: SGHRS and YFSETQ. In nucleotides, the CDR3 is TGCGCCAGCAGCAGCGGGACAGGGACCATGAACACTGAAGCTTTCTTT. Amino acid sequence: CASSSGTGTMNTEAFF.

The gene calls are TRBV9 and TRBJ2-7, with TRBD2 identical over 8 bases. Germline V gene lookup returns CDR1 SGDLS and CDR2 YYNGEE. The CDR3 spans 14 residues. J was trimmed by 4 bases and V by 4 bases; bases with no gene match: 7. As DNA, the CDR3 is TGTGCCAGCAGCCCGCGGGGGGCCGGGTACGAGCAGTACTTC. This sequence encodes CASSPRGAGYEQYF.

V usage is TRBV9 and J usage is TRBJ1-1, with 8 bases that match TRBD1. The CDR3 loop spans 15 amino acids. V dropped 3 bases and J dropped 5; count of bases not matched to a gene: 9. CDR1 is SGDLS and CDR2 is YYNGEE in the germline V gene. The CDR3 region is CASSGTGNPGTEAFF. In DNA, the CDR3 is TGTGCCAGCAGCGGGACAGGGAACCCTGGAACTGAAGCTTTCTTT.

This chain joins TRBV7-9 and TRBJ2-7; D is uncertain. Trimming shortened V by 1 base and J by 5 bases, and 6 bases separated the two germline ends. This CDR3 comprises 12 residues. The germline V gene encodes CDR1 SEHNR and CDR2 FQNEAQ (reference sequence). CDR3 in DNA: TGTGCCAGCAGCTTAGTGGGCCACGAGCAGTACTTC. This codes for CASSLVGHEQYF.

This sequence joins TRBV19 and TRBJ1-1; no definite D call. Germline V gives CDR1 LNHDA, CDR2 SQIVND (reference sequence). The CDR3 has 10 residues. The V gene lost 10 bases and the J gene lost 4 bases, with 7 bases spanning the gap. The CDR3 coding sequence is TGTGCCACTAGGGCCACTGAAGCTTTCTTT. Amino acid sequence: CATRATEAFF.

The sample holds one count of this clone. V usage is TRBV19 and J usage is TRBJ1-4, with 8 bases aligning to TRBD1. This CDR3 has 17 residues. J was trimmed by 8 bases and V by 2 bases; bases with no gene match: 13. Germline-derived CDR1 and CDR2 are LNHDA and SQIVND (reference sequence). The CDR3 sequence is CASSIQTPLRQGEKLFF. Here the CDR3 DNA reads TGTGCCAGTAGTATACAGACACCCCTCAGACAGGGGGAAAAACTGTTTTTT.

The V gene is TRBV6-5, the J gene TRBJ1-6; D perhaps matches TRBD1 (5 bases). Germline values: CDR1 MNHEY, CDR2 SVGAGI. CDR3 length: 15 amino acids. V dropped 0 bases and J dropped 8 bases, with 11 bases sitting between them. The CDR3 loop reads CASSYSQGFDSPLHF. The CDR3 DNA follows: TGTGCCAGCAGTTACTCGCAGGGCTTTGATTCACCCCTCCACTTT.

This clone was seen a single time. V and J are TRBV6-5 and TRBJ2-2; TRBD1 matches at 9 bases. CDR3 length: 15 residues. The junction had 7 bases not matched to a gene; V was cut back by 4 bases and J by 7 bases. Germline lookup yields CDR1 MNHEY and CDR2 SVGAGI. The CDR3 sequence: CASSFTGGANGELFF. Written as DNA, the CDR3 is TGTGCCAGCAGTTTTACAGGGGGCGCAAACGGGGAGCTGTTTTTT.

The J gene is TRBJ2-1, the V gene TRBV29-1, with a possible D match to TRBD2 (7 bases). The CDR3 has 13 amino acids. CDR1 and CDR2 from the germline V gene are SQVTM and ANQGSEA. Trimming took off 4 bases at V and 8 bases at J, with 15 bases between the two ends. The CDR3 bases are TGCAGCGTTGCCGCGGGGGCATTCGATGAGCAGTTCTTC. Amino acids: CSVAAGAFDEQFF.

The rearrangement joins TRBV19 to TRBJ1-2; TRBD1 matches at 9 bases. Germline-derived CDR1 and CDR2 are LNHDA and SQIVND (reference sequence). Trimming at V came to 3 bases and at J to 5 bases, leaving 7 bases not matched to a gene. The length of the CDR3 is 15 residues. Here the CDR3 reads CASSIRGDRAYGYTF. The DNA of the CDR3 is TGTGCCAGTAGTATTCGAGGGGACAGGGCTTATGGCTACACCTTC.

V is TRBV27 and J is TRBJ2-7, with 10 bases identical to TRBD1. Germline CDR1 is MNHEY and CDR2 is SMNVEV (reference sequence). The CDR3 totals 13 residues. With V trimmed by 8 bases and J by 3 bases, 4 bases remained unmatched. The CDR3 loop is CASGGTGDYEQYF. CDR3 in DNA: TGTGCCAGCGGAGGGACAGGGGACTACGAGCAGTACTTC.

CDR3: CASSDPGGGGYTDTQYF. Written as DNA, the CDR3 is TGTGCCAGCAGCGACCCTGGGGGCGGGGGGTACACAGATACGCAGTATTTT. V usage is TRBV9 and J usage is TRBJ2-3; 8 bases align to TRBD2. The V gene's germline CDR1 is SGDLS and CDR2 YYNGEE. This CDR3 has 17 amino acids. After removal of 3 bases from V and 2 bases from J, the junction contained 11 bases not matched to a gene. Supplemented by reference TRBV9 and TRBJ2-3, the full variable domain reads DSGVTQTPKHLITATGQRVTLRCSPRSGDLSVYWYQQSLDQGLQFLIQYYNGEERAKGNILERFSAQQFPDLHSELNLSSLELGDSALYFCASSDPGGGGYTDTQYFGPGTRLTVL.

V gene TRBV10-3 combines with J gene TRBJ2-7; 11 bases are shared with TRBD1. Germline CDR1 reads ENHRY; CDR2 reads SYGVKD. J was trimmed by 4 bases and V by 0 bases; bases with no gene match: 5. CDR3 length equals 16 residues. The CDR3 here is CAISESLGQGGYEQYF. The CDR3 nucleotides read TGTGCCATCAGTGAGTCATTGGGACAGGGGGGTTACGAGCAGTACTTC.

V usage is TRBV7-2 and J usage is TRBJ2-7, with 7 bases identical to TRBD2. CDR3 length: 14 residues. V shed 6 bases and J 2 bases; nucleotides not matched to a gene: 7. CDR1 is SGHTA and CDR2 is FQGNSA in the germline V gene. The CDR3 sequence is CASRALADTYEQYF. The CDR3, as DNA: TGTGCCAGCAGGGCCCTAGCGGACACCTACGAGCAGTACTTC.

The genes are TRBV6-6 and TRBJ2-3; 9 nucleotides line up with TRBD1. The V segment lost 2 bases and the J segment 7 bases; nucleotides outside the gene matches: 4. The CDR3 has 14 amino acids. From germline, CDR1 is MNHNY and CDR2 SVGAGI (reference sequence). In DNA, the CDR3 is TGTGCCAGCAGTTACCCTGGACAGGGGAATACGCAGTATTTT. Amino acid sequence: CASSYPGQGNTQYF.

The rearrangement joins TRBV5-5 to TRBJ2-6, with a tentative D call TRBD1 (5 bases). V shed 2 bases and J shed 0 bases, with 6 bases lying between them. Germline values: CDR1 SGHKS, CDR2 YYEKEE (reference sequence). CDR3 length: 15 residues. The CDR3 protein is CASSFQGSGANVLTF. CDR3 in DNA: TGTGCCAGCAGCTTCCAGGGCTCTGGGGCCAACGTCCTGACTTTC.

The gene calls are TRBV6-4 and TRBJ1-2; 7 bases are shared with TRBD1. Unmatched junction bases numbered 7, after V lost 5 bases and J lost 1 base. CDR1 and CDR2 (germline): MRHNA, SNTAGT. The CDR3 totals 15 residues. The CDR3 sequence: CASSPNRGSNYGYTF. CDR3 DNA sequence: TGTGCCAGCAGTCCCAACAGGGGTAGTAACTATGGCTACACCTTC.

J is TRBJ2-7 and V is TRBV7-9, with D possibly TRBD2 on 6 matching bases. Germline CDR1 is SEHNR and CDR2 is FQNEAQ (reference sequence). The CDR3 totals 12 residues. Between the trimmed V and J ends, which lost 5 bases and 9 bases, there was a span of 14 bases. This chain's CDR3 is CASSTGDSRQYF. CDR3 DNA: TGTGCCAGCAGCACGGGGGACTCAAGGCAGTACTTC.

This chain uses TRBV25-1 with TRBJ1-1; weak D call: TRBD1 (5 bases). V lost 0 bases and J lost 5, with 10 bases in between. Germline V gene data show CDR1 as MGHDK and CDR2 as SYGVNS. CDR3 size: 14 residues. CDR3 in amino acids: CASSEYGGGTEAFF. In DNA form, the CDR3 reads TGTGCCAGCAGTGAATACGGTGGGGGGACTGAAGCTTTCTTT.

This clone was picked up one time. The chain employs TRBV7-2 and TRBJ1-1; 7 bases match TRBD1. There are 13 residues in the CDR3. The V and J ends lost 5 bases and 6 bases, in that order; junction bases with no gene match: 6. Germline CDR1 SGHTA, CDR2 FQGNSA. CDR3: CASSLGQASEAFF. The CDR3 DNA follows: TGTGCCAGCAGCCTTGGACAGGCCTCTGAAGCTTTCTTT.

CDR3 sequence (DNA): TGTGCCTGGAGTCCGACAGGGCGGAGTCAGCCCCAGCATTTT. Translating gives CAWSPTGRSQPQHF. The V call is TRBV30, the J call TRBJ1-5; 7 bases are a match to TRBD1. The CDR3 length is 14 residues. Germline V gives CDR1 GTSNPN, CDR2 SVGIG (reference sequence). The V segment lost 2 bases and the J segment 6 bases; nucleotides outside the gene matches: 7.

This chain connects TRBV14 to TRBJ2-3, with 9 bases identical to TRBD1. There are 14 residues in the CDR3. In germline, CDR1 is SGHDN, CDR2 FVKESK. Germline trimming cut 4 bases from V and 6 bases from J; bases unmatched to any gene: 5. CDR3 sequence (DNA): TGTGCCAGCAGCCGGGGACAGGGCATGGATACGCAGTATTTT. The encoded protein is CASSRGQGMDTQYF.

The rearrangement links TRBV7-2 to TRBJ2-7; D is unresolved. The V end was cut by 1 base, the J end by 0 bases, with 7 bases between. The CDR3 is made up of 14 amino acids. Germline CDR1 reads SGHTA; CDR2 reads FQGNSA. CDR3 protein: CASSLVGNSYEQYF. CDR3 in DNA: TGTGCCAGCAGCTTAGTGGGCAACTCCTACGAGCAGTACTTC.

The chain recombines TRBV30 with TRBJ1-2; 7 bases align to TRBD1. The length of the CDR3 is 11 residues. Germline V gene data show CDR1 as GTSNPN and CDR2 as SVGIG (reference sequence). V dropped 5 bases and J dropped 8; count of bases not matched to a gene: 5. The CDR3 nucleotides are TGTGCCTGGGAGACAGGGATCGGCTACACCTTC. Its protein is CAWETGIGYTF.

The chain joins TRBV28 to TRBJ1-6; 11 bases agree with TRBD1. Per the germline V gene, CDR1 is MDHEN and CDR2 is SYDVKM. This CDR3 has 16 residues. The ends lost 4 bases at V and 7 bases at J; junction bases unmatched: 6. DNA for the CDR3: TGTGCCAGCAGTTCCGGACAGGGGGCTCGAAATTCACCCCTCCACTTT. It yields the protein CASSSGQGARNSPLHF.